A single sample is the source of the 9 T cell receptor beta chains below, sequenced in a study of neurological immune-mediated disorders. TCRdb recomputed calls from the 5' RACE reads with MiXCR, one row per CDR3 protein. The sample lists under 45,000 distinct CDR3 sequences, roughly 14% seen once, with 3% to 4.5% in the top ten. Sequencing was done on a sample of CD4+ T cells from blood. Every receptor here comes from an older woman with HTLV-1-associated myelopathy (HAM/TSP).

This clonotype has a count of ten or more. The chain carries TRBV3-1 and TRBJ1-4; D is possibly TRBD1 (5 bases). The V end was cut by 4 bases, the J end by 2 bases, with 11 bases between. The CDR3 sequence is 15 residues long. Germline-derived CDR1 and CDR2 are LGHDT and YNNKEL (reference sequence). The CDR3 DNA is TGTGCCAGCAGCCGGGGGGTAACGACTAATGAAAAACTGTTTTTT. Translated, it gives CASSRGVTTNEKLFF.

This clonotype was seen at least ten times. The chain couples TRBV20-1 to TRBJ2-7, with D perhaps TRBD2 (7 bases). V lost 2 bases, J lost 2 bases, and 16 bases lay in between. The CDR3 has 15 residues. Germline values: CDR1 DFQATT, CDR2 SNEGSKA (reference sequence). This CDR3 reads CSARPWEGGTYEQYF. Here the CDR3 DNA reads TGCAGTGCTAGACCTTGGGAGGGGGGAACCTACGAGCAGTACTTC.

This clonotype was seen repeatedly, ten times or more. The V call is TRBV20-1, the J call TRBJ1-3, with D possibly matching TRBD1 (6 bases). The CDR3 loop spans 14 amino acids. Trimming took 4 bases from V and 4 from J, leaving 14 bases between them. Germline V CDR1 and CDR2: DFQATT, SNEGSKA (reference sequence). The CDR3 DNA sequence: TGCAGTGCTACCCCCACAGGGACGGGAAACACCATATATTTT. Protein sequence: CSATPTGTGNTIYF.

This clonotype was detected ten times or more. The CDR3 region is CASSFRGPDTGELFF. CDR3 bases: TGCGCCAGCAGCTTTCGAGGGCCCGACACCGGGGAGCTGTTTTTT. The gene calls are TRBV5-1 and TRBJ2-2; maybe TRBD2 (5 bases). Germline V lookup: CDR1 SGHRS, CDR2 YFSETQ. The CDR3 is made up of 15 amino acids. Between the trimmed V and J ends, which lost 2 bases and 3 bases, there was a span of 11 bases.

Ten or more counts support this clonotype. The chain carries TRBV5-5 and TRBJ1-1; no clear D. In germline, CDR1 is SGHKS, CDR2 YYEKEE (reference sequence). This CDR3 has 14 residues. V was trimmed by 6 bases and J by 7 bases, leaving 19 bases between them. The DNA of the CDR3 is TGTGCCAGCACCTTTCGATTGGCCCCCGGTGAAGCTTTCTTT. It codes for CASTFRLAPGEAFF.

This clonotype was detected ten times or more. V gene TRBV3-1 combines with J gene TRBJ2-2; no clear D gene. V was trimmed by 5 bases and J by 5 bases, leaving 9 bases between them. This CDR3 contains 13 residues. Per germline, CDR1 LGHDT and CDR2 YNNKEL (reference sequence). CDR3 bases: TGTGCCAGCAGCTTGAGAGGTACCGGGGAGCTGTTTTTT. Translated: CASSLRGTGELFF.

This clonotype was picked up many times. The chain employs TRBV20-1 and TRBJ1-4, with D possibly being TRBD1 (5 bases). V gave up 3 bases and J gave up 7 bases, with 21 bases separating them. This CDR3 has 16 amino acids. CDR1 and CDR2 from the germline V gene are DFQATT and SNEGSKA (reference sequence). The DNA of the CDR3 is TGCAGTGCTAGCCCTTTCAAAGCCGCGGGGCGTGAAAAACTGTTTTTT. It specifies CSASPFKAAGREKLFF.

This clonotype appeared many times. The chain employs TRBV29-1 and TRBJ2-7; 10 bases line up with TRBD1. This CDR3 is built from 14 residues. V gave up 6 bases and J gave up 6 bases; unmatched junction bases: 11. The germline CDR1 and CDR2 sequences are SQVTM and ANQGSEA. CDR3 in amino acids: CSVGRGTGAGEQYF. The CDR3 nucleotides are TGCAGCGTCGGCAGAGGGACAGGGGCGGGCGAGCAGTACTTC.

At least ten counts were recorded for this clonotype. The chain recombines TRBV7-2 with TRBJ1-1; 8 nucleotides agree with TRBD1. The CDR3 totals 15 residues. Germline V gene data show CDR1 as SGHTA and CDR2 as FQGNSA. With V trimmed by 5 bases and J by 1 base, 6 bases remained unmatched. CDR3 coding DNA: TGTGCCAGCAGCCGTCCCGGGACAGGGAACACTGAAGCTTTCTTT. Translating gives CASSRPGTGNTEAFF.